One sample yielded the 12 T cell receptor beta chains listed below, sequenced in a study of memory CD4+ T cells and cytomegalovirus serostatus. Clones were sequenced by immunoSEQ multiplex PCR, and TCRdb holds only the in-frame ones, with some missing. This table has about 45,000 clones, approximately 78% appearing once. The sort gate was single viable CD3+CD4+CD8-CD45RO+ cells for memory CD4+ T cells. Source material: memory CD4+ T cells from blood. The receptors originated from an adult in good health and CMV-seronegative.

This chain links TRBV7-9 with TRBJ1-4; 9 bases agree with TRBD1. The trim removed 4 bases at V and 7 bases at J, leaving 7 bases unmatched. Germline V gene lookup returns CDR1 SEHNR and CDR2 FQNEAQ (reference sequence). This CDR3 is 15 amino acids long. The CDR3 region is CASSWGTGKTEKLFF. In DNA, the CDR3 is TGTGCCAGCAGCTGGGGGACAGGGAAAACTGAAAAACTGTTTTTT.

The chain is built from TRBV6-1 and TRBJ1-2; D is unclear. CDR1 and CDR2 from the germline V gene are MNHNS and SASEGT. V shed 3 bases and J shed 7 bases, with 15 bases lying between them. The CDR3 is 14 residues long. In nucleotides, the CDR3 is TGTGCCAGCAGTGATCGGGGAGGTTTCTCTGGCTACACCTTC. The encoded protein is CASSDRGGFSGYTF.

This clone was seen just once. The rearrangement joins TRBV2 to TRBJ2-2, with a weak D call TRBD2 (7 bases). CDR3 length: 15 amino acids. The V gene lost 1 base and the J gene lost 7 bases, with 13 bases spanning the gap. CDR1 is SNHLY and CDR2 is FYNNEI in the germline V gene. The CDR3 DNA is TGTGCCAGCAGTGAAGGGGGGGGCAGAGGCGGGGAGCTGTTTTTT. Amino acids: CASSEGGGRGGELFF.

This clone was seen once. The chain is built from TRBV9 and TRBJ1-1, with D possibly TRBD1 on 5 matching bases. The V gene lost 2 bases and the J gene lost 0 bases, with 8 bases spanning the gap. Germline CDR1 is SGDLS and CDR2 is YYNGEE. This CDR3 is 14 amino acids long. The CDR3 region is CASSVARVNTEAFF. The CDR3 DNA reads TGTGCCAGCAGCGTCGCCAGGGTGAACACTGAAGCTTTCTTT.

The J gene is TRBJ2-3, the V gene TRBV5-1; the D is unclear. CDR1 is SGHRS and CDR2 is YFSETQ in the germline V gene. V was trimmed by 3 bases and J by 2 bases, leaving 10 bases between them. The CDR3 sequence is 14 residues long. The CDR3 DNA reads as TGCGCCAGCAGCTCCCCGGCTCTCACAGATACGCAGTATTTT. Protein sequence: CASSSPALTDTQYF.

The chain couples TRBV5-1 to TRBJ2-1; 9 positions agree with TRBD1. CDR3 length: 15 residues. CDR1 and CDR2 from the germline V gene are SGHRS and YFSETQ. Trimming took 7 bases from V and 8 from J; bases not matched to a gene: 13. The CDR3 nucleotides read TGCGCCAGCCGCCGGACAGGGGCGGGATTGGATGAGCAGTTCTTC. As protein: CASRRTGAGLDEQFF. The full variable domain, rest sourced from reference TRBV5-1 and TRBJ2-1, is KAGVTQTPRYLIKTRGQQVTLSCSPISGHRSVSWYQQTPGQGLQFLFEYFSETQRNKGNFPGRFSGRQFSNSRSEMNVSTLELGDSALYLCASRRTGAGLDEQFFGPGTRLTVL.

The V gene is TRBV14, the J gene TRBJ1-2; unclear D gene. The CDR3 extends over 11 amino acids. The V and J ends lost 3 bases and 7 bases respectively, with 6 bases between them. Germline V gives CDR1 SGHDN, CDR2 FVKESK. The CDR3 coding sequence is TGTGCCAGCAGCCACGGGTTTGGCTACACCTTC. This codes for CASSHGFGYTF.

The chain carries TRBV2 and TRBJ1-2, with TRBD1 as a possible D gene (6 bases). The CDR3 covers 13 residues. V was trimmed by 7 bases and J by 4 bases, leaving 13 bases between them. Germline V gene sequence: CDR1 SNHLY, CDR2 FYNNEI. CDR3 loop: CASNTDSGYGYTF. The CDR3 coding sequence is TGTGCCAGCAACACGGACAGCGGCTATGGCTACACCTTC.

The gene calls are TRBV19 and TRBJ1-5; 10 nucleotides line up with TRBD1. Germline V CDR1 and CDR2: LNHDA, SQIVND (reference sequence). J lost 6 bases, V lost 5 bases, and 7 bases had no gene match. This CDR3 region has 15 residues. CDR3: CASSFPGQGFQPQHF. The CDR3 region has the DNA TGTGCCAGTAGTTTTCCGGGACAGGGGTTTCAGCCCCAGCATTTT.

Here the CDR3 reads CASSGGSYEQYF. The CDR3 coding sequence is TGTGCCTCCAGCGGGGGTTCCTACGAGCAGTACTTC. This chain links TRBV10-3 with TRBJ2-7, with TRBD2 matching over 8 bases. The germline V gene has CDR1 ENHRY and CDR2 SYGVKD. This CDR3 has 12 amino acids. V lost 11 bases to trimming and J lost 1 base; unmatched junction nucleotides: 4.

J is TRBJ1-6 and V is TRBV2, with TRBD1 identical over 8 bases. Trimming took 6 bases from V and 8 from J; bases not matched to a gene: 12. CDR1 is SNHLY, CDR2 FYNNEI, per germline. This CDR3 region has 16 residues. CDR3 DNA: TGTGCCAGCAGGTCGGGACAGGCGGGATCCTATTCACCCCTCCACTTT. It is translated as CASRSGQAGSYSPLHF. The full variable domain, in which reference TRBV2 and TRBJ1-6 provide the parts outside the CDR3, is EPEVTQTPSHQVTQMGQEVILRCVPISNHLYFYWYRQILGQKVEFLVSFYNNEISEKSEIFDDQFSVERPDGSNFTLKIRSTKLEDSAMYFCASRSGQAGSYSPLHFGNGTRLTVT.

The genes are TRBV4-2 and TRBJ2-7, with D perhaps matching TRBD1 (5 bases). The CDR3 runs 14 residues. V was cut by 5 bases and J by 2 bases, with 13 bases left in between. Germline V gene data show CDR1 as LGHNA and CDR2 as YNFKEQ. CDR3 nucleotides: TGTGCCAGCAGCAGGATCAGGGAAACCTACGAGCAGTACTTC. This gives the protein CASSRIRETYEQYF.